This T cell receptor beta chain stems from a study of T cell responses to AZD1222 COVID-19 vaccine. Findings and caveats of the study: Reportedly, nearly half the spike-specific TCRs target unmutated variant regions. The study found Spike-specific TCR breadth and depth rose after two AZD1222 doses. Of the AZD1222 recipients, only 5 to 7 were seropositive at baseline. Most donors were white British, females outnumbered males, and clonal diversity was possibly underestimated.

Repertoires were generated with immunoSEQ multiplex PCR, while TCRdb's copy carries only in-frame clones and drops some. The sample has 95,000 to 130,000 clones, approximately 85% seen once; the top ten hold 3.9%. Comment on this clone: Its target is not known.

Per the germline V gene, CDR1 is GTSNPN and CDR2 is SVGIG (reference sequence). The CDR3 contains 14 residues. The ends were cut back, 0 bases at V and 1 base at J, with 9 bases in the middle. V and J are TRBV30 and TRBJ1-1; D not certain. The sample consisted of peripheral blood, taken on day 0 of MenACWY control vaccination. The TCR sequence derives from an adult in good health. The CDR3 sequence: CAWSVYGGNTEAFF. DNA of the CDR3: TGTGCCTGGAGTGTATACGGAGGGAACACTGAAGCTTTCTTT.